The TCR beta chain described here comes from a study of CXCR3-negative and CXCR3-positive naive CD8 T cells. CDR1 and CDR2 (germline): SQVTM, ANQGSEA. The CDR3 has 12 amino acids. UMI-labeled 5' RACE TRB cDNA libraries were prepared from the cells. TCRdb reworked the 5' RACE reads into one entry per CDR3 protein, no DNA. The ten most abundant clones cover 0.85% to 1.4% of a sample with fewer than 95,000 distinct CDR3 sequences. The sample consisted of naive CXCR3- CD8+ T cells from blood. The subset here: CD45RO-CCR7+CD27+CD95- naive CD8+ T cells lacking CXCR3 (TNR3-). This clonotype was sampled from a human donor in good health. Some clones in this sample may be carry-over from other donors' samples. The J gene is TRBJ2-1, the V gene TRBV29-1; TCRdb designates TRBD2, a call that cannot be tested without DNA. CDR3 loop: CSVTGRSNEQFF.